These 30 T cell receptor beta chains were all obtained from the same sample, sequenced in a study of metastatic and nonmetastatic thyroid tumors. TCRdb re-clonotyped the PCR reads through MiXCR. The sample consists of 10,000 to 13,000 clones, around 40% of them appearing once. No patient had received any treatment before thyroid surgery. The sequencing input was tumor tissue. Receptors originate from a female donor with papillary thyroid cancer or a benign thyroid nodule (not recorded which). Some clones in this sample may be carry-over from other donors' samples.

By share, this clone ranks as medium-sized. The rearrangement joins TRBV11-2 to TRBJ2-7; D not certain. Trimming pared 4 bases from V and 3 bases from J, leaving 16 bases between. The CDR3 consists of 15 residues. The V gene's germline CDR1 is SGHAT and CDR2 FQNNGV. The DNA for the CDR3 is TGTGCCAGCAGCTCTCCAGGACCTAACCTCTACGAGCAGTACTTC. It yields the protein CASSSPGPNLYEQYF.

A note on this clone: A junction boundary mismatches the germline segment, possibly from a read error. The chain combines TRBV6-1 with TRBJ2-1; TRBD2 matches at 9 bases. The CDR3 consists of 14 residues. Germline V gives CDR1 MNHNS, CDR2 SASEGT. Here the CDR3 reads CASSQAGGYNEQFF. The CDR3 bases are TGTGCCAGCAGTCAAGCGGGGGGATACAATGAGCAGTTCTTC.

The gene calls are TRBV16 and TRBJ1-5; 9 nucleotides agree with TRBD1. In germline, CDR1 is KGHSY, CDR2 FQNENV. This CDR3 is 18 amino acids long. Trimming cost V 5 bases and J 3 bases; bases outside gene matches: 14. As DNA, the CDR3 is TGTGCCAGCAGCACCCGGGACAGGGTAATAGGTAACAATCAGCCCCAGCATTTT. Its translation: CASSTRDRVIGNNQPQHF.

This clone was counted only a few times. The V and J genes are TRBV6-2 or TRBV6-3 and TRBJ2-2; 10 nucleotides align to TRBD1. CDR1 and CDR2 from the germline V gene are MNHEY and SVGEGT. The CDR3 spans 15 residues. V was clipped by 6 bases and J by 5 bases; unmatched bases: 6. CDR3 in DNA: TGTGCCAGCAGAAGGGACAGGGGTCGGACCGGGGAGCTGTTTTTT. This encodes CASRRDRGRTGELFF.

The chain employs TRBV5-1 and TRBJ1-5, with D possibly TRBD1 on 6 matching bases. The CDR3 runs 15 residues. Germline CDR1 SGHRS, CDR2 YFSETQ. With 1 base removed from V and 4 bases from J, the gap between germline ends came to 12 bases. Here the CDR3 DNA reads TGCGCCAGCAGCTTGACCGGCCAGGGGAATCAGCCCCAGCATTTT. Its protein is CASSLTGQGNQPQHF.

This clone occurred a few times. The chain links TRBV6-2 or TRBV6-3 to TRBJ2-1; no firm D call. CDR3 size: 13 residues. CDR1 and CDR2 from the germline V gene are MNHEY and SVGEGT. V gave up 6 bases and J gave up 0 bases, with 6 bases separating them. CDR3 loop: CASSQRSYNEQFF. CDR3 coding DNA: TGTGCCAGCAGCCAACGCTCCTACAATGAGCAGTTCTTC.

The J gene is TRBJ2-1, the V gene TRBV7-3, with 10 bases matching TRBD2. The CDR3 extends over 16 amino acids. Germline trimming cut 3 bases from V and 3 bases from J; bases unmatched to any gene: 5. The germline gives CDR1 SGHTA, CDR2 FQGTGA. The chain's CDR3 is CASSFTGTSVYNEQFF. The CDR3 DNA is TGTGCCAGCAGCTTTACCGGGACTAGCGTCTACAATGAGCAGTTCTTC.

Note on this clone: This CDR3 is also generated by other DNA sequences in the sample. The CDR3 loop reads CASSESALSYEQYF. The CDR3 region has the DNA TGTGCCAGCAGTGAATCGGCACTTAGCTACGAGCAGTACTTC. The chain links TRBV6-1 to TRBJ2-7, with D uncertain. Germline V lookup: CDR1 MNHNS, CDR2 SASEGT. The CDR3 consists of 14 residues. Trimming stripped 2 bases from V and 3 bases from J, with 11 bases between.

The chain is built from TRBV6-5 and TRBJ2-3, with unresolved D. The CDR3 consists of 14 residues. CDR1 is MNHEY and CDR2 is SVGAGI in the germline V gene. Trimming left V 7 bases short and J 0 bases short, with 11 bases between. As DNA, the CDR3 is TGTGCCAGCAAATTGACTCGAAGCACAGATACGCAGTATTTT. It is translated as CASKLTRSTDTQYF.

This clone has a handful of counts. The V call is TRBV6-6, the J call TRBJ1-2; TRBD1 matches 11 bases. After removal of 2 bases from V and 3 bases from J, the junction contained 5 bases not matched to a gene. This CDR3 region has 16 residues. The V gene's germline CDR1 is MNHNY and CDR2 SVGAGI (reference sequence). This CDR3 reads CASSYRGQGAHYGYTF. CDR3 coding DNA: TGTGCCAGCAGTTACAGAGGACAGGGGGCCCACTATGGCTACACCTTC.

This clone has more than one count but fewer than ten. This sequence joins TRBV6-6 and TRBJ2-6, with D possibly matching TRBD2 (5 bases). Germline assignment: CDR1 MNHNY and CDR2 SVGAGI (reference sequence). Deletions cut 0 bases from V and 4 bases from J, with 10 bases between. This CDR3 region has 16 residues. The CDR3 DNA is TGTGCCAGCAGTTACTCCGGGGAAAGGGGGGCCAACGTCCTGACTTTC. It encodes CASSYSGERGANVLTF.

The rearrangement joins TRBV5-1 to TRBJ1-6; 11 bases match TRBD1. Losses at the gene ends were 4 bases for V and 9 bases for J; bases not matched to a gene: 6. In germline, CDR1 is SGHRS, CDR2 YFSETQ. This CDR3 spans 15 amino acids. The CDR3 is CASSPRDRGGSPLHF. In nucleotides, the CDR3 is TGCGCCAGCAGCCCCCGGGACAGGGGGGGTTCACCCCTCCACTTT.

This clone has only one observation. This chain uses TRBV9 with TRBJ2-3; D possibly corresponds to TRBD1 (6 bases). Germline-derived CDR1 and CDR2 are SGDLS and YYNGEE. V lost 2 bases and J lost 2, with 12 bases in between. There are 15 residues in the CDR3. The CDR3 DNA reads TGTGCCAGCAGCGTGGGGCAGGGGATCACAGATACGCAGTATTTT. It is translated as CASSVGQGITDTQYF.

In nucleotides, the CDR3 is TGTGCCAGCAGCGACCTACTAGCGGGGGGTTATACGCAGTATTTT. Translated, it gives CASSDLLAGGYTQYF. The J gene is TRBJ2-3, the V gene TRBV6-2 or TRBV6-3; 12 nucleotides align to TRBD2. The J segment lost 7 bases and the V segment lost 6 bases, leaving 8 bases of the junction unmatched. This CDR3 has 15 amino acids. Germline V gives CDR1 MNHEY, CDR2 SVGEGT.

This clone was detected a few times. The CDR3 DNA reads TGTGCCAGCAGAGGGACAGGGGGGGGTGAGCAGTTCTTC. It translates to CASRGTGGGEQFF. The rearrangement links TRBV2 to TRBJ2-1, with TRBD1 identical over 11 bases. This CDR3 is built from 13 residues. Germline V lookup: CDR1 SNHLY, CDR2 FYNNEI. Trimming took 6 bases from V and 9 from J; bases not matched to a gene: 4.

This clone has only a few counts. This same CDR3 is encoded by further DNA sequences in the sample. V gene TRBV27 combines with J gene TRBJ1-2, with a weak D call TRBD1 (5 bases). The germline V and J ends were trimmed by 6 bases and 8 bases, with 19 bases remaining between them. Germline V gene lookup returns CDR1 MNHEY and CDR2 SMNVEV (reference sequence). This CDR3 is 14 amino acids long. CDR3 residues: CASSRGTSTNGYTF. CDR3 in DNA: TGTGCCAGCAGCCGAGGGACGAGTACTAACGGCTACACCTTC.

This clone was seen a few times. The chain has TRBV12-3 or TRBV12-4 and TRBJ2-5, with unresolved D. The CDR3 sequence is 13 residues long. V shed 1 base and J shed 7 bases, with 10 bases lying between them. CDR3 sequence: CASSLGLSGTQYF. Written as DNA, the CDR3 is TGTGCCAGCAGTTTAGGACTTTCGGGGACCCAGTACTTC.

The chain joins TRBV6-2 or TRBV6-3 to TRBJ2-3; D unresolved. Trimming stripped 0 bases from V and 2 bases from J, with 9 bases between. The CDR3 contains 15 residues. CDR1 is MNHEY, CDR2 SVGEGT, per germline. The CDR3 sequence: CASSYSSEATDTQYF. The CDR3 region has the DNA TGTGCCAGCAGTTACTCGAGTGAGGCCACAGATACGCAGTATTTT.

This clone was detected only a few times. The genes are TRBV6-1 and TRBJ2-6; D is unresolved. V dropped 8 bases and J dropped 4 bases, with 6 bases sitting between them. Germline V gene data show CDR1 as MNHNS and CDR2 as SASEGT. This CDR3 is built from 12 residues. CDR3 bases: TGTGCCAGCCGAACAGGGGCCAACGTCCTGACTTTC. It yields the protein CASRTGANVLTF.

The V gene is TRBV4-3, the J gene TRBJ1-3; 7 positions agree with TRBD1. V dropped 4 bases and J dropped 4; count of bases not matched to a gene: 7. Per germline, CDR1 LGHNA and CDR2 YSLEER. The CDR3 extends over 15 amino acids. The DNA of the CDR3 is TGCGCCAGCAGCCCCGAGACAGGGTCCGGAAACACCATATATTTT. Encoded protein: CASSPETGSGNTIYF.

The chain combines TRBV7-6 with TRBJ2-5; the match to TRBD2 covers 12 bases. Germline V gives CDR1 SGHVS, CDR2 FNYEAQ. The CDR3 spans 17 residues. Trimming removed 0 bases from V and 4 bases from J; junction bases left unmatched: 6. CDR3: CASSLAASGRGGETQYF. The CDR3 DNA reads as TGTGCCAGCAGCTTAGCGGCTAGCGGGAGGGGGGGAGAGACCCAGTACTTC.

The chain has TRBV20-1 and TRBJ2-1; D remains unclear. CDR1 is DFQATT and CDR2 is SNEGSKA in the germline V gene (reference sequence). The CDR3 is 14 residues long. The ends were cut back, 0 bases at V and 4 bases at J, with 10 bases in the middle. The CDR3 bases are TGCAGTGCTAGAGATGGGGATTTGTACAATGAGCAGTTCTTC. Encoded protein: CSARDGDLYNEQFF.

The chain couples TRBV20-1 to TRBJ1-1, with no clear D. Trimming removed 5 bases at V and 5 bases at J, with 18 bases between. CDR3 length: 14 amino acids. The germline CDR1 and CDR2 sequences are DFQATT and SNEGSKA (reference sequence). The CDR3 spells CSAPSYAGGTEAFF. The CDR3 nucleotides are TGCAGTGCTCCCTCTTACGCGGGCGGAACTGAAGCTTTCTTT.

This CDR3 reads CSARERLAHPYEQYF. CDR3 coding DNA: TGCAGTGCTAGAGAGCGATTAGCGCATCCCTACGAGCAGTACTTC. This chain links TRBV20-1 with TRBJ2-7; D is perhaps TRBD2 (5 bases). CDR1 is DFQATT, CDR2 SNEGSKA, per germline (reference sequence). The CDR3 sequence is 15 residues long. Trimming removed 0 bases from V and 2 bases from J, with 14 bases in between.

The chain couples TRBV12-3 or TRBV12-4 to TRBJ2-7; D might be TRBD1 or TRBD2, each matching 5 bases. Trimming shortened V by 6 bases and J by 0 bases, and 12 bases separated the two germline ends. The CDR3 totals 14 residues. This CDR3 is CASRRPGHSYEQYF. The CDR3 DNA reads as TGTGCCAGCAGGAGGCCGGGGCACTCCTACGAGCAGTACTTC.

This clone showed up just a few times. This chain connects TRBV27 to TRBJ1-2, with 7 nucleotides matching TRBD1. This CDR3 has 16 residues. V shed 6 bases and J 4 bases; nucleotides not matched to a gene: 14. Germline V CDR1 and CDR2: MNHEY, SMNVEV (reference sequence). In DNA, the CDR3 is TGTGCCAGCAGCCACTCAGGGGGGCGGAGGGTCTATGGCTACACCTTC. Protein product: CASSHSGGRRVYGYTF.

The CDR3 sequence: CSASNNQPQHF. The CDR3 DNA reads TGCAGTGCTAGTAACAATCAGCCCCAGCATTTT. This chain links TRBV20-1 with TRBJ1-5; no reliable D call. V lost 3 bases and J lost 3, with 3 bases in between. Germline V gene data show CDR1 as DFQATT and CDR2 as SNEGSKA (reference sequence). The CDR3 loop spans 11 amino acids.

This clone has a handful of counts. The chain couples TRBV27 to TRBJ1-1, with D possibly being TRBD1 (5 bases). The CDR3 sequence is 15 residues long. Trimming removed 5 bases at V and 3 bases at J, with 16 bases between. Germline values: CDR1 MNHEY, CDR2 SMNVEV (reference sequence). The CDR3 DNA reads TGTGCCAGCAGTCTCACTACTACAGGAGACACTGAAGCTTTCTTT. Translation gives CASSLTTTGDTEAFF.

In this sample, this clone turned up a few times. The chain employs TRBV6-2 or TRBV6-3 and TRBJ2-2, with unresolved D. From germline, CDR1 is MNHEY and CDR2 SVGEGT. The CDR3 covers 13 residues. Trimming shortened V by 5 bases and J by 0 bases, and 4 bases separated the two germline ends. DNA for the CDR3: TGTGCCAGCAGTAGGGCGAACACCGGGGAGCTGTTTTTT. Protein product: CASSRANTGELFF.

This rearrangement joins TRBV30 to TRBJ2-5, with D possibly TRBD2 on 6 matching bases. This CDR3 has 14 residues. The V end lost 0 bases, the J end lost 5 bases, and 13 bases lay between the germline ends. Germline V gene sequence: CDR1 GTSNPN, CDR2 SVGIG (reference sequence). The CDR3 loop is CAWSVWGDAETQYF. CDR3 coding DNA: TGTGCCTGGAGTGTATGGGGGGACGCGGAGACCCAGTACTTC.